These 31 T cell receptor beta chains were sequenced from one sample in a study of CXCR3-negative and CXCR3-positive naive CD8 T cells. The antigens of these receptors remain unknown. Study-wide points: Naive cells that were CXCR3-positive had more hydrophobic TRB CDR3s (compared with CXCR3-negative naive cells).

The TRB cDNA libraries were prepared by 5' RACE with UMI labels. After re-calling the 5' RACE reads, TCRdb lists one entry per CDR3 protein, DNA absent. The record lists about 85,000 distinct CDR3 sequences, of which the ten most abundant hold roughly 0.89%. Sequencing input: naive CXCR3+ CD8+ T cells from blood. The subset was: CD45RO-CCR7+CD27+CD95- naive CD8+ T cells expressing CXCR3 (TNR3+). Source of these receptors: a human donor in good health. Some clones in this sample may be carry-over from other donors' samples.

The chain recombines TRBV2 with TRBJ2-5. CDR1 SNHLY and CDR2 FYNNEI come from the germline V gene. The CDR3 covers 14 residues. This CDR3 reads CASSDGLRQETRYF.

The V gene is TRBV29-1, the J gene TRBJ2-1; TCRdb indicates TRBD1, and absent DNA this call remains unverified. This CDR3 comprises 11 residues. CDR1 and CDR2 (germline): SQVTM, ANQGSEA. The CDR3 protein is CSVDKGDEQFF.

V usage is TRBV13 and J usage is TRBJ2-5; TCRdb names TRBD1, which stays unverified in the absence of DNA. This CDR3 contains 12 residues. Germline lookup yields CDR1 PRHDT and CDR2 FYEKMQ (reference sequence). The CDR3 loop is CASSSDIETQYF.

The V call is TRBV18, the J call TRBJ2-3; checking the TCRdb D call of TRBD1 is not possible without DNA. Germline V lookup: CDR1 KGHSH, CDR2 LQKENI. The CDR3 loop spans 16 amino acids. CDR3 amino acids: CASSPPRQGITDTQYF. The full variable domain, rest sourced from reference TRBV18 and TRBJ2-3, is NAGVMQNPRHLVRRRGQEARLRCSPMKGHSHVYWYRQLPEEGLKFMVYLQKENIIDESGMPKERFSAEFPKEGPSILRIQQVVRGDSAAYFCASSPPRQGITDTQYFGPGTRLTVL.

This sequence joins TRBV6-5 and TRBJ1-1; no DNA is available, so the TRBD1 call from TCRdb remains unchecked. The V gene's germline CDR1 is MNHEY and CDR2 SVGAGI. The CDR3 is made up of 15 amino acids. The CDR3 sequence is CASSYSVSRATEAFF.

The chain combines TRBV27 with TRBJ2-7; TCRdb's assignment of TRBD1 cannot be checked, as there is no DNA. Per germline, CDR1 MNHEY and CDR2 SMNVEV (reference sequence). The CDR3 extends over 16 amino acids. CDR3 sequence: CASSLRPGQGTYEQYF.

CDR3 residues: CASLDSSYNEQFF. The gene calls are TRBV12-3 or TRBV12-4 and TRBJ2-1. The CDR3 is made up of 13 amino acids.

The V gene is TRBV6-5, the J gene TRBJ2-1; absent DNA, TCRdb's TRBD2 call cannot be checked. CDR3 length equals 13 residues. Germline-derived CDR1 and CDR2 are MNHEY and SVGAGI. CDR3 sequence reads: CASSPEMRGEQFF.

The V call is TRBV4-2, the J call TRBJ2-1; with no DNA, the TCRdb D assignment of TRBD2 cannot be verified. CDR3 length: 17 residues. Germline V gives CDR1 LGHNA, CDR2 YNFKEQ. CDR3: CASSQDWNSGGLNEQFF.

The genes are TRBV28 and TRBJ2-3; TCRdb reports TRBD1, a call that lacks DNA to check it against. In germline, CDR1 is MDHEN, CDR2 SYDVKM. The CDR3 extends over 13 amino acids. The CDR3 loop reads CASSFGTTDTQYF.

The J gene is TRBJ1-5, the V gene TRBV27. Germline V lookup: CDR1 MNHEY, CDR2 SMNVEV (reference sequence). This CDR3 comprises 14 residues. Here the CDR3 reads CASSSTDRNQPQHF.

The chain employs TRBV27 and TRBJ1-1; TCRdb designates TRBD1, a call that cannot be tested without DNA. Looked up from germline, CDR1 is MNHEY and CDR2 is SMNVEV (reference sequence). The CDR3 totals 12 residues. The CDR3 reads CASRGAGAEAFF.

This chain joins TRBV14 and TRBJ1-1; TCRdb reports TRBD1, a call that lacks DNA to check it against. This CDR3 spans 14 amino acids. The V gene's germline CDR1 is SGHDN and CDR2 FVKESK. This chain's CDR3 is CASSQDAGTPGAFF.

This chain uses TRBV6-5 with TRBJ2-1. Germline V gene lookup returns CDR1 MNHEY and CDR2 SVGAGI. The CDR3 contains 16 residues. CDR3 residues: CASSYSQREGLNEQFF.

The rearrangement uses TRBV20-1 and TRBJ2-1; the TCRdb call, TRBD1, lacks DNA for checking. This CDR3 comprises 16 residues. The germline V gene has CDR1 DFQATT and CDR2 SNEGSKA (reference sequence). The CDR3 here is CSAPTTRGRGYNEQFF.

The chain joins TRBV29-1 to TRBJ2-7. The CDR3 loop spans 13 amino acids. Germline values: CDR1 SQVTM, CDR2 ANQGSEA. The CDR3 spells CSALLGSSYEQYF.

The chain links TRBV12-3 or TRBV12-4 to TRBJ2-7. This CDR3 is 15 amino acids long. The CDR3 sequence: CASSLRVTQTYEQYF.

The V and J genes are TRBV15 and TRBJ1-5; lacking DNA, the TRBD1 call made by TCRdb goes unchecked. Germline V gene lookup returns CDR1 LNHNV and CDR2 YYDKDF (reference sequence). The length of the CDR3 is 14 residues. This CDR3 reads CATSSDRGEKPQHF.

V is TRBV7-6 and J is TRBJ1-5. The CDR3 contains 12 residues. CDR1 and CDR2 (germline): SGHVS, FNYEAQ. Here the CDR3 reads CASSPYNQPQHF.

This sequence joins TRBV27 and TRBJ1-2; the TCRdb call, TRBD1, lacks DNA for checking. This CDR3 spans 13 amino acids. Germline CDR1 reads MNHEY; CDR2 reads SMNVEV (reference sequence). The CDR3 sequence: CASSLDRGYGYTF.

The chain has TRBV12-3 or TRBV12-4 and TRBJ2-7; TCRdb returns TRBD1, unconfirmable since there is no DNA. This CDR3 is built from 13 residues. CDR3 sequence reads: CASSPRGDYEQYF.

V usage is TRBV19 and J usage is TRBJ2-1. This CDR3 is built from 12 residues. The germline V gene has CDR1 LNHDA and CDR2 SQIVND (reference sequence). The CDR3: CASSIEGNEQFF.

The rearrangement joins TRBV7-9 to TRBJ2-4; the D gene TCRdb calls, TRBD1, cannot be checked with no DNA. Germline loops: CDR1 SEHNR, CDR2 FQNEAQ (reference sequence). This CDR3 is 14 amino acids long. CDR3 in amino acids: CASSHRDSENIQYF.

The chain links TRBV14 to TRBJ2-7; the D call of TRBD1 rests on TCRdb alone, since no DNA is present to check it. This CDR3 region has 17 residues. Germline-derived CDR1 and CDR2 are SGHDN and FVKESK. CDR3 residues: CASSLTKNRDRVYEQYF. Using reference TRBV14 and TRBJ2-7 for the parts outside the CDR3, the full variable domain is EAGVTQFPSHSVIEKGQTVTLRCDPISGHDNLYWYRRVMGKEIKFLLHFVKESKQDESGMPNNRFLAERTGGTYSTLKVQPAELEDSGVYFCASSLTKNRDRVYEQYFGPGTRLTVT.

The rearrangement joins TRBV29-1 to TRBJ2-7; no DNA is available, so the TRBD2 call from TCRdb remains unchecked. The CDR3 runs to 12 residues. The V gene's germline CDR1 is SQVTM and CDR2 ANQGSEA. CDR3 region: CSVEREGYEQYF.

CDR3 residues: CASRPPGQGIYEQYF. The chain joins TRBV28 to TRBJ2-7; TCRdb outputs TRBD1, but without DNA this stays unchecked. Germline V CDR1 and CDR2: MDHEN, SYDVKM. This CDR3 comprises 15 residues.

The genes are TRBV4-3 and TRBJ2-1. Per germline, CDR1 LGHNA and CDR2 YSLEER. The CDR3 has 17 residues. The chain's CDR3 is CASSQDTLSSSYNEQFF.

The rearrangement uses TRBV5-4 and TRBJ2-5; TCRdb gives TRBD1 as the D gene, but with no DNA this cannot be confirmed. Germline CDR1 and CDR2: SGHNT and YYREEE (reference sequence). The CDR3 sequence is 14 residues long. The chain's CDR3 is CACSRGDSQETQYF.

The chain has TRBV23-1 and TRBJ2-1; TCRdb calls TRBD2, which cannot be checked without DNA. TRBV23-1 is noted as an ORF with a role that remains uncertain. There are 19 residues in the CDR3. The CDR3 reads CASSQSPSGRARDGNEQFF.

V usage is TRBV5-4 and J usage is TRBJ2-3; no DNA is available, so the TRBD1 call from TCRdb remains unchecked. The CDR3 has 15 amino acids. Germline values: CDR1 SGHNT, CDR2 YYREEE (reference sequence). The CDR3 here is CASSLEAPGTDTQYF. Drawing the rest from reference TRBV5-4 and TRBJ2-3, the complete variable domain is ETGVTQSPTHLIKTRGQQVTLRCSSQSGHNTVSWYQQALGQGPQFIFQYYREEENGRGNFPPRFSGLQFPNYSSELNVNALELDDSALYLCASSLEAPGTDTQYFGPGTRLTVL.

This chain uses TRBV29-1 with TRBJ2-7. CDR3 length: 12 residues. CDR1 and CDR2 (germline): SQVTM, ANQGSEA. The CDR3 sequence: CSVEISRYEQYF.